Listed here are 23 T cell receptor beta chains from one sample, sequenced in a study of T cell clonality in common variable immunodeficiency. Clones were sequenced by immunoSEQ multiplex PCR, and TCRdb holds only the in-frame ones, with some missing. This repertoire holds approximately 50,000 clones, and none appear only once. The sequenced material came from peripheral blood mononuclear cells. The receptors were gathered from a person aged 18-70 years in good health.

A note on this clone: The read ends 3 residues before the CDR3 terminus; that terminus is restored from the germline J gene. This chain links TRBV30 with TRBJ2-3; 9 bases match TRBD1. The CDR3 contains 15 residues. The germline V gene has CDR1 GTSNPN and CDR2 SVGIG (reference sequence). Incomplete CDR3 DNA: TGTGCCTGGAGTGCCCCGGGACAGGGATCGGAGACG. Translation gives CAWSAPGQGSET. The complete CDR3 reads CAWSAPGQGSETQYF.

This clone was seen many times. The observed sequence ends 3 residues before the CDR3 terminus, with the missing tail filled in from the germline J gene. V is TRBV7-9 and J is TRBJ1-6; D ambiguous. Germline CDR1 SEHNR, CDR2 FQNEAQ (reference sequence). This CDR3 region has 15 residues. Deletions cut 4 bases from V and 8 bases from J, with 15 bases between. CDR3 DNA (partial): TGTGCCAGCAGCTCCACCCGGGCGGGTGATTCACCC. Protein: CASSSTRAGDSP. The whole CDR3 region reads CASSSTRAGDSPLHF. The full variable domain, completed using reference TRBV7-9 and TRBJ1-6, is DTGVSQNPRHKITKRGQNVTFRCDPISEHNRLYWYRQTLGQGPEFLTYFQNEAQLEKSRLLSDRFSAERPKGSFSTLEIQRTEQGDSAMYLCASSSTRAGDSPLHFGNGTRLTVT.

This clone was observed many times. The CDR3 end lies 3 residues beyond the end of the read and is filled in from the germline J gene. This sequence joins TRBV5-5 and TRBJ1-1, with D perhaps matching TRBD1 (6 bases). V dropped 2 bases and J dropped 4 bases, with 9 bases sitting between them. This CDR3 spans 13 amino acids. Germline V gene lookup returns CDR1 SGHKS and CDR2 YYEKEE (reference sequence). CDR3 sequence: CASSFNRATEAFF. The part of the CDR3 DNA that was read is TGTGCCAGCAGCTTTAACAGGGCCACTGAA.

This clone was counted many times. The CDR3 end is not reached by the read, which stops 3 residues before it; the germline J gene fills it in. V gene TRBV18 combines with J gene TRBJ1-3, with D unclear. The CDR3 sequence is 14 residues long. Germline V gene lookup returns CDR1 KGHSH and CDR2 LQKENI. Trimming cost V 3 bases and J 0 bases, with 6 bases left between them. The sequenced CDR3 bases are TGTGCCAGCTCACCCCCCAACTCTGGAAACACC. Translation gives CASSPPNSGNT. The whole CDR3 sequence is CASSPPNSGNTIYF.

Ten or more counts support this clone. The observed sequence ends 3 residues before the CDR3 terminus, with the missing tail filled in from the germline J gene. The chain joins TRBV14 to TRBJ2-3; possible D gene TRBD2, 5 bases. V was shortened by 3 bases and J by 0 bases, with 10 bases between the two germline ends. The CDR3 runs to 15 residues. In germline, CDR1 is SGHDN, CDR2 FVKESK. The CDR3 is CASSQGSASTDTQYF. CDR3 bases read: TGTGCCAGCAGCCAGGGTAGCGCCAGCACAGATACG.

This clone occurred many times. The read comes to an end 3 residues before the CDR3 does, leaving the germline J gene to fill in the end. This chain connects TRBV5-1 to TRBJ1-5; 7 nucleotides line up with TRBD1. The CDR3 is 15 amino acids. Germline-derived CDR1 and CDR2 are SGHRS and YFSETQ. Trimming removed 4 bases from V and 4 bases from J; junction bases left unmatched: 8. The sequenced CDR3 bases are TGCGCCAGCAGCCCCGGACAGGAACTGAATCAGCCC. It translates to CASSPGQELNQP. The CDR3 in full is CASSPGQELNQPQHF.

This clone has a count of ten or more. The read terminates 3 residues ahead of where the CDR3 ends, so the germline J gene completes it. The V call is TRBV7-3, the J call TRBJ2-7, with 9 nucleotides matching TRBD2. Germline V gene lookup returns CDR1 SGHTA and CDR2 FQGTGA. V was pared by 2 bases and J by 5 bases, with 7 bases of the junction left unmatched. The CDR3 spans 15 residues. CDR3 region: CASSLGVGTSNEQYF. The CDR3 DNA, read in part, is TGTGCCAGCAGCTTAGGTGTAGGGACTAGCAACGAG.

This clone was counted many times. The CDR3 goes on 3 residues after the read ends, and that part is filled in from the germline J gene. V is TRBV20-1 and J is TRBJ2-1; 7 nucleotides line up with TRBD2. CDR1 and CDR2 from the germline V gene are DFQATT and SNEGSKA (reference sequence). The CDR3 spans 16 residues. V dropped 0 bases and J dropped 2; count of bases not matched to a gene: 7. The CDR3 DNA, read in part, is TGCAGTGCTAGAGATCCTGGCGGGGGACCCTACAATGAG. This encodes CSARDPGGGPYNE. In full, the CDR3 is CSARDPGGGPYNEQFF.

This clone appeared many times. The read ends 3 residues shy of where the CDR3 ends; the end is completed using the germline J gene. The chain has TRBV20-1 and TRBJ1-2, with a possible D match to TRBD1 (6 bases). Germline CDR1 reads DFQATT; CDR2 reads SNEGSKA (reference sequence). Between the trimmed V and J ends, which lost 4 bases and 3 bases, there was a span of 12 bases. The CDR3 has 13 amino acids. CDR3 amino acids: CSATQGIDYGYTF. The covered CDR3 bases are TGCAGTGCTACTCAGGGGATCGACTATGGC.

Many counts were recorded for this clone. CDR3 amino acids: CAWNRTGLAGMYEQYF. The sequenced CDR3 bases are TGTGCCTGGAACAGGACGGGACTAGCGGGAATGTACGAG. V gene TRBV30 combines with J gene TRBJ2-7, with TRBD2 matching 13 bases. The read gets to within 3 residues of the CDR3 end, and the germline J gene fills in the rest. Per the germline V gene, CDR1 is GTSNPN and CDR2 is SVGIG (reference sequence). The CDR3 runs 16 residues. V lost 4 bases, J lost 4 bases, and 10 bases stayed unmatched.

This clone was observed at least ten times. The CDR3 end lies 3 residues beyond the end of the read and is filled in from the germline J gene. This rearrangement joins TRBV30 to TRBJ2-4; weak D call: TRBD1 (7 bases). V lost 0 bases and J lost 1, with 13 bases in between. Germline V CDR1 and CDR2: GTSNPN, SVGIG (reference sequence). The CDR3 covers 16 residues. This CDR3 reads CAWSVHAGGAKNIQYF. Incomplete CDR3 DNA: TGTGCCTGGAGTGTACACGCAGGGGGGGCCAAAAACATT.

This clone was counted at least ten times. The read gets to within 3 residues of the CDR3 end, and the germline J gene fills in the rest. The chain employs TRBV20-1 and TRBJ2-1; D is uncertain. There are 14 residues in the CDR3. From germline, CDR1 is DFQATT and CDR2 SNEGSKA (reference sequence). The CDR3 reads CSRKRVESYNEQFF. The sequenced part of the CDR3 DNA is TGCAGCCGGAAAAGGGTTGAGTCCTACAATGAG.

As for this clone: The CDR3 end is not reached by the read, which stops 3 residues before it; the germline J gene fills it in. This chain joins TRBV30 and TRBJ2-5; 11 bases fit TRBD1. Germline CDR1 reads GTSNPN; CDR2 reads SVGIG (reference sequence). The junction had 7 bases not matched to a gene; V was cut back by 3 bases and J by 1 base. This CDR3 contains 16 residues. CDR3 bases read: TGTGCCTGGAGCGCCGGGACAGGGGGAATCCAAGAGACC. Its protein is CAWSAGTGGIQET. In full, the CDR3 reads CAWSAGTGGIQETQYF.

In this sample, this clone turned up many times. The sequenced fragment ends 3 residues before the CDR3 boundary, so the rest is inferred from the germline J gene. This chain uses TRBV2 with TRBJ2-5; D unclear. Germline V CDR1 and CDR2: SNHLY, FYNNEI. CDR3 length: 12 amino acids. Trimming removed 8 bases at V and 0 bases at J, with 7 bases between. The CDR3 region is CASRTDQETQYF. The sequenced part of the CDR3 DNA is TGTGCCAGCCGCACAGACCAAGAGACC.

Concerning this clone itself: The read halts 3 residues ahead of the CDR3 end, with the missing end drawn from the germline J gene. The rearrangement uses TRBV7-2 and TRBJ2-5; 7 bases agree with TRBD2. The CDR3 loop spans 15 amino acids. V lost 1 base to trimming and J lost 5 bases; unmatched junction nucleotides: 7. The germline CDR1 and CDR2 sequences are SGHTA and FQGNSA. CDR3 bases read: TGTGCCAGCAGCTTAGTGGTTAGGGAGGGGGAGACC. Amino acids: CASSLVVREGET. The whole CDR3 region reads CASSLVVREGETQYF.

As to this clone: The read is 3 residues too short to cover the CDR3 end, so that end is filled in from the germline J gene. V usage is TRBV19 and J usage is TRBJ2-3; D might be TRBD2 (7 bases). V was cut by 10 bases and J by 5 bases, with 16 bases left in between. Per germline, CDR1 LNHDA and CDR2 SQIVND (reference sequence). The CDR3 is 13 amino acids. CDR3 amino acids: CATEGGGIDTQYF. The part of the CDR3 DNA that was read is TGTGCCACAGAGGGGGGGGGCATAGATACG. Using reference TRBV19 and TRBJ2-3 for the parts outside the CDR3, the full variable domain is DGGITQSPKYLFRKEGQNVTLSCEQNLNHDAMYWYRQDPGQGLRLIYYSQIVNDFQKGDIAEGYSVSREKKESFPLTVTSAQKNPTAFYLCATEGGGIDTQYFGPGTRLTVL.

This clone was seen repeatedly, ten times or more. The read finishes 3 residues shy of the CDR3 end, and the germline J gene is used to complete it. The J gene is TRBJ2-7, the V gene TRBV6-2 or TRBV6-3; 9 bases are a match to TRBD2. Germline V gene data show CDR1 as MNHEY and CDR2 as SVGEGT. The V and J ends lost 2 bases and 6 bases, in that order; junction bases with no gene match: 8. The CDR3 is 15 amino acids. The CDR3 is CASSYAGGRVVEQYF. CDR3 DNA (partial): TGTGCCAGCAGTTACGCGGGCGGGAGGGTAGTCGAG.

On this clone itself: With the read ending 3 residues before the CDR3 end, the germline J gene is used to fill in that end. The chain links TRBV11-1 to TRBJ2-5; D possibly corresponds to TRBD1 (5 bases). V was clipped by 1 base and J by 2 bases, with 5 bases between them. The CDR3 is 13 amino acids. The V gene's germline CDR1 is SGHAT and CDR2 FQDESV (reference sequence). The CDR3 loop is CASSLGTQETQYF. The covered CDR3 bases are TGTGCCAGCAGCTTAGGGACACAAGAGACC.

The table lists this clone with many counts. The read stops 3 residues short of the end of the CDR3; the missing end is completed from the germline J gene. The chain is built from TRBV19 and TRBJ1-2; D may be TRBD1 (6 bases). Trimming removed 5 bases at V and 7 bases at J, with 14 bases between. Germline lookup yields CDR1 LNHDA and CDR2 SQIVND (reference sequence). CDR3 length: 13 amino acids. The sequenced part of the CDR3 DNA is TGTGCCAGTAGTCCCAACAGGGTTGGTGGC. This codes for CASSPNRVGG. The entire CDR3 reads CASSPNRVGGYTF.

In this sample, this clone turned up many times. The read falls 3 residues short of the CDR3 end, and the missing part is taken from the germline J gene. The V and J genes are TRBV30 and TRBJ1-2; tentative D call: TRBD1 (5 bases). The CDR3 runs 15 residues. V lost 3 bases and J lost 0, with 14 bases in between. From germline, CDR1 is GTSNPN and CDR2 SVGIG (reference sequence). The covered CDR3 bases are TGTGCCTGGAGAAGGGGAGGACCGCCTAACTATGGC. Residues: CAWRRGGPPNYG. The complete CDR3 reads CAWRRGGPPNYGYTF.

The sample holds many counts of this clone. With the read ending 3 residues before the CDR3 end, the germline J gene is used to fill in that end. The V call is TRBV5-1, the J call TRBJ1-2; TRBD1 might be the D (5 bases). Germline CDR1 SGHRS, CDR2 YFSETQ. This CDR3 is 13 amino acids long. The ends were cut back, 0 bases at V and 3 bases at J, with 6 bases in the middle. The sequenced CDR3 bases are TGCGCCAGCAGCTTGGTAGGGGACTATGGC. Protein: CASSLVGDYG. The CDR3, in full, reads CASSLVGDYGYTF.

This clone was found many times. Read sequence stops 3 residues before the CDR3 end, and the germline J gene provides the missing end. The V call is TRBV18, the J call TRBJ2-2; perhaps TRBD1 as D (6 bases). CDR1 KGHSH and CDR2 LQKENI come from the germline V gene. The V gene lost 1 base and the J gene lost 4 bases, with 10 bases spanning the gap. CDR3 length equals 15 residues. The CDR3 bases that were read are TGTGCCAGCTCACCACGGGGGCAGGGCACCGGGGAG. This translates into CASSPRGQGTGE. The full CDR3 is CASSPRGQGTGELFF.

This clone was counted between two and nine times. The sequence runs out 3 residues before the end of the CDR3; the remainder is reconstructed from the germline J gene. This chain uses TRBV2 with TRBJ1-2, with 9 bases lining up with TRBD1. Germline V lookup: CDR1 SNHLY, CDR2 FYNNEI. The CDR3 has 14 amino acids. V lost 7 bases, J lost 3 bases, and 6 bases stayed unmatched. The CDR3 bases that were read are TGTGCCAGCATTGTACGACAGGGGGACTATGGC. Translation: CASIVRQGDYG. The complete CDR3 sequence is CASIVRQGDYGYTF.